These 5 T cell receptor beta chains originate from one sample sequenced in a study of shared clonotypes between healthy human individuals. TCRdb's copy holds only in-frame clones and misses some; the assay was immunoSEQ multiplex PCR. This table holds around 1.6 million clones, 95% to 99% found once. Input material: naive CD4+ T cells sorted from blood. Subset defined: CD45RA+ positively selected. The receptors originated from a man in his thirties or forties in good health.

For the CDR3, the DNA is TGTGCCAGCCTGAGCGGGTCAGGTGAGCAGTTCTTC. It yields the protein CASLSGSGEQFF. The chain joins TRBV9 to TRBJ2-1; perhaps TRBD2 as D (6 bases). The CDR3 length is 12 residues. Germline CDR1 and CDR2: SGDLS and YYNGEE. Deletions cut 7 bases from V and 9 bases from J, with 14 bases between.

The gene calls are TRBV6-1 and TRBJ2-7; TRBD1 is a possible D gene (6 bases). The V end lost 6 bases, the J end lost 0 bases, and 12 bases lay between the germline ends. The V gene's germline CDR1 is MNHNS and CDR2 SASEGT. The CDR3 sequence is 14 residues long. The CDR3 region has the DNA TGTGCCAGCAGGTACTTACAGGGCTCCTACGAGCAGTACTTC. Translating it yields CASRYLQGSYEQYF.

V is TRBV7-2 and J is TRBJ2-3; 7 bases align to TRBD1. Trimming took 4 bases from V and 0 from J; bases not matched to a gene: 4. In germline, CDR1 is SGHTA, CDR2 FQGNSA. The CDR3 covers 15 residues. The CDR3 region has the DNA TGTGCCAGCAGCTGGAAGGGACAGAGCACAGATACGCAGTATTTT. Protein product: CASSWKGQSTDTQYF.

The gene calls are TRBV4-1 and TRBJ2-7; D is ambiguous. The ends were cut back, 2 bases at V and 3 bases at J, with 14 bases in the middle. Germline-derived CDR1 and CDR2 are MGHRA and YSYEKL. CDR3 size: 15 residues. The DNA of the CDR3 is TGCGCCAGCAGCCAACTCCCCCACAGAGACTACGAGCAGTACTTC. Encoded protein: CASSQLPHRDYEQYF.

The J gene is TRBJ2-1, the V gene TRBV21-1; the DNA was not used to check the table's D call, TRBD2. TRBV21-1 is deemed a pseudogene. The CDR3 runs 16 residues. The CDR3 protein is CASRLLRLAGANEQFF. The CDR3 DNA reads TGTGCCAGCAGGCTGCTGAGACTAGCGGGAGCCAATGAGCAGTTCTTC.